Below, 23 T cell receptor beta chains from the same sample are listed, as sequenced in a study of early T cells in non-severe SARS-CoV-2 infection. TCRdb passed the 5' RACE reads through MiXCR, listing each CDR3 protein once. The sample consists of roughly 29,000 distinct CDR3 sequences, 2.9% of them appearing once. The source material was whole blood. The source of these receptors is an adult who was a healthcare worker with PCR-confirmed SARS-CoV-2 infection or an uninfected control (not recorded which).

This clonotype rates as medium-sized. The gene calls are TRBV7-8 and TRBJ1-2; TRBD1 matches 9 bases. The CDR3 runs 16 residues. CDR1 SGHVS and CDR2 FQNEAQ come from the germline V gene. J gave up 0 bases and V 5 bases, and 7 bases lay outside the gene matches. CDR3 in DNA: TGTGCCAGCAGCCTACGCCGGGACAGGGCTAACTATGGCTACACCTTC. Translated: CASSLRRDRANYGYTF.

This clonotype was recorded many times. The rearrangement uses TRBV6-5 and TRBJ2-4; 8 bases line up with TRBD2. This CDR3 is 15 amino acids long. V shed 4 bases and J 6 bases; nucleotides not matched to a gene: 8. Germline lookup yields CDR1 MNHEY and CDR2 SVGAGI. The CDR3 nucleotides read TGTGCCAGCAGTTCGAGAGAGCGGGGGAGAAACATTCAGTACTTC. Protein product: CASSSRERGRNIQYF.

This clonotype was picked up many times. The V call is TRBV19, the J call TRBJ2-5; D uncertain. Germline values: CDR1 LNHDA, CDR2 SQIVND (reference sequence). The CDR3 spans 16 residues. Trimming removed 6 bases at V and 1 base at J, with 18 bases between. As DNA, the CDR3 is TGTGCCAGTAGCCGACTCACGCCAGCCAGCCAAGAGACCCAGTACTTC. This translates into CASSRLTPASQETQYF.

This clonotype was seen ten or more times. The chain is built from TRBV5-5 and TRBJ2-7; maybe TRBD1 (6 bases). This CDR3 is built from 17 residues. Germline CDR1 reads SGHKS; CDR2 reads YYEKEE (reference sequence). V was trimmed by 3 bases and J by 0 bases, leaving 19 bases between them. The CDR3 spells CASSSGQFFKFSYEQYV. In nucleotides, the CDR3 is TGTGCCAGCAGCTCAGGACAGTTTTTCAAATTCTCCTACGAGCAGTACGTC.

This clonotype has ten or more counts. This rearrangement joins TRBV7-2 to TRBJ2-4; tentative D call: TRBD1 (6 bases). The CDR3 runs 14 residues. Per germline, CDR1 SGHTA and CDR2 FQGNSA. V was trimmed by 5 bases and J by 1 base, leaving 9 bases between them. CDR3 amino acids: CASSRDRAKNIQYF. The DNA of the CDR3 is TGTGCCAGCAGCCGAGACAGGGCCAAAAACATTCAGTACTTC.

This clonotype came up many times. This chain links TRBV30 with TRBJ2-2; no reliable D call. The CDR3 runs to 13 residues. The V gene's germline CDR1 is GTSNPN and CDR2 SVGIG (reference sequence). Trimming stripped 3 bases from V and 3 bases from J, with 8 bases between. The CDR3 DNA is TGTGCCTGGAGCGCGGATCACACCGGGGAGCTGTTTTTT. Its protein product is CAWSADHTGELFF.

The table lists this clonotype with many counts. CDR3 nucleotide sequence: TGTGCCAGCAGCATGGGTTTTGGGGGGCCGGAGACCCAGTACTTC. It translates to CASSMGFGGPETQYF. The chain uses TRBV5-4 and TRBJ2-5; D could derive from TRBD1 or TRBD2 (6 bases each). Between the trimmed V and J ends, which lost 4 bases and 5 bases, there was a span of 18 bases. The CDR3 consists of 15 residues. From germline, CDR1 is SGHNT and CDR2 YYREEE (reference sequence).

This clonotype showed up many times. The CDR3 protein is CASSELQRAFFDEQFF. The CDR3 region has the DNA TGTGCCAGCAGTGAACTGCAGCGGGCCTTTTTCGATGAGCAGTTCTTC. V usage is TRBV2 and J usage is TRBJ2-1; a possible D gene is TRBD2 (6 bases). The germline gives CDR1 SNHLY, CDR2 FYNNEI. V was cut by 2 bases and J by 8 bases, with 19 bases left in between. This CDR3 region has 16 residues.

This chain links TRBV3-1 with TRBJ2-2, with D perhaps TRBD1 (5 bases). CDR3 length equals 15 residues. V was pared by 8 bases and J by 5 bases, with 18 bases between. CDR1 is LGHDT, CDR2 YNNKEL, per germline (reference sequence). The CDR3 region is CASATLRTPTGELFF. The CDR3 DNA sequence: TGTGCCAGCGCGACGTTGAGGACACCGACCGGGGAGCTGTTTTTT.

This clonotype was seen at least ten times. The rearrangement joins TRBV29-1 to TRBJ2-7, with D possibly TRBD1 on 6 matching bases. Germline V gene lookup returns CDR1 SQVTM and CDR2 ANQGSEA. The CDR3 runs to 13 residues. The germline V and J ends were trimmed by 8 bases and 3 bases, with 17 bases remaining between them. This chain's CDR3 is CSPKKTGLYEQYV. The CDR3 DNA is TGCAGCCCGAAAAAGACAGGCCTCTACGAGCAGTACGTC.

This clonotype has a count of ten or more. This chain connects TRBV3-1 to TRBJ2-2; TRBD2 matches at 14 bases. Germline assignment: CDR1 LGHDT and CDR2 YNNKEL (reference sequence). This CDR3 region has 17 residues. Trimming took 4 bases from V and 3 from J; bases not matched to a gene: 4. The CDR3 DNA reads as TGTGCCAGCAGCCGCTGGGGACTAGCGGGGGACACCGGGGAGCTGTTTTTT. Its protein product is CASSRWGLAGDTGELFF.

This clonotype was found many times. The gene calls are TRBV7-6 and TRBJ2-5; the D call may be TRBD1 or TRBD2 (5 bases each). The germline gives CDR1 SGHVS, CDR2 FNYEAQ. V was cut by 1 base and J by 7 bases, with 19 bases left in between. The CDR3 has 16 residues. In DNA, the CDR3 is TGTGCCAGCAGCTTAGGCCCCTCGGAATCTGGGGGGACCCAGTACTTC. Translating it yields CASSLGPSESGGTQYF.

Many counts were recorded for this clonotype. The chain links TRBV11-3 to TRBJ2-1; 7 bases fit TRBD2. J lost 5 bases, V lost 0 bases, and 4 bases had no gene match. CDR1 and CDR2 (germline): SGHNT, YENEEA. The CDR3 totals 15 residues. The CDR3 sequence is CASSLDGTTNNEQFF. DNA for the CDR3: TGTGCCAGCAGCTTAGACGGGACTACCAACAATGAGCAGTTCTTC.

This clonotype was seen at least ten times. In nucleotides, the CDR3 is TGTGCCAGCAGGGGAAATCAGCCCCAGCATTTT. The encoded protein is CASRGNQPQHF. This rearrangement joins TRBV28 to TRBJ1-5; D unresolved. The CDR3 is made up of 11 amino acids. The V end lost 6 bases, the J end lost 4 bases, and 4 bases lay between the germline ends. Germline CDR1 reads MDHEN; CDR2 reads SYDVKM.

This clonotype appeared many times. The chain has TRBV30 and TRBJ1-2; no firm D call. CDR3 length equals 11 residues. Germline-derived CDR1 and CDR2 are GTSNPN and SVGIG (reference sequence). V shed 2 bases and J shed 4 bases, with 5 bases lying between them. The CDR3 here is CAWSNFYGYTF. The CDR3 DNA follows: TGTGCCTGGAGTAATTTCTATGGCTACACCTTC. The full variable domain, completed using reference TRBV30 and TRBJ1-2, is SQTIHQWPATLVQPVGSPLSLECTVEGTSNPNLYWYRQAAGRGLQLLFYSVGIGQISSEVPQNLSASRPQDRQFILSSKKLLLSDSGFYLCAWSNFYGYTFGSGTRLTVV.

The sample holds many counts of this clonotype. V gene TRBV18 combines with J gene TRBJ2-1; 10 bases match TRBD1. There are 15 residues in the CDR3. CDR1 is KGHSH and CDR2 is LQKENI in the germline V gene. The V segment lost 6 bases and the J segment 5 bases; nucleotides outside the gene matches: 7. The CDR3 nucleotides read TGTGCCAGCTCTCAGGGACAGGGGAACGACAATGAGCAGTTCTTC. Amino acids: CASSQGQGNDNEQFF.

This clonotype was seen many times. The J gene is TRBJ1-4, the V gene TRBV24-1; no clear D gene. The CDR3 has 14 residues. The germline V gene encodes CDR1 KGHDR and CDR2 SFDVKD. Trimming cost V 5 bases and J 2 bases, with 8 bases left between them. CDR3 amino acids: CATSAPSTNEKLFF. The CDR3 DNA follows: TGTGCCACCAGTGCGCCGTCGACTAATGAAAAACTGTTTTTT.

This chain connects TRBV9 to TRBJ2-2; TRBD2 aligns across 14 bases. This CDR3 is 19 amino acids long. The germline gives CDR1 SGDLS, CDR2 YYNGEE. Trimming removed 5 bases from V and 5 bases from J; junction bases left unmatched: 14. The chain's CDR3 is CASSSRLAGGRSLTGELFF. As DNA, the CDR3 is TGTGCCAGCAGTTCCCGACTAGCGGGGGGGAGGTCCCTAACCGGGGAGCTGTTTTTT.

This clonotype was observed many times. The chain links TRBV5-1 to TRBJ1-4; 7 nucleotides agree with TRBD1. The V gene end was trimmed by 0 bases and the J gene end by 7 bases; junction bases not matched to a gene: 3. CDR1 SGHRS and CDR2 YFSETQ come from the germline V gene. The CDR3 runs to 14 residues. The CDR3 DNA follows: TGCGCCAGCAGCTTGGACAGGGGTGGTGAAAAACTGTTTTTT. Protein product: CASSLDRGGEKLFF.

Ten or more counts support this clonotype. The V call is TRBV7-9, the J call TRBJ2-5, with 8 positions matching TRBD2. The CDR3 covers 15 residues. Per germline, CDR1 SEHNR and CDR2 FQNEAQ (reference sequence). The junction had 6 bases not matched to a gene; V was cut back by 4 bases and J by 2 bases. The CDR3, as DNA: TGTGCCAGCAGCTCCTTAGCGGGGAAACAAGAGACCCAGTACTTC. It codes for CASSSLAGKQETQYF.

This clonotype came up many times. The genes are TRBV18 and TRBJ2-1, with D maybe TRBD2 (5 bases). V lost 5 bases to trimming and J lost 4 bases, with 15 bases between them. The length of the CDR3 is 15 residues. Germline CDR1 KGHSH, CDR2 LQKENI. In nucleotides, the CDR3 is TGTGCCAGCTCAGACCTAGCTCAACAGTACAATGAGCAGTTCTTC. It encodes CASSDLAQQYNEQFF.

This clonotype was seen repeatedly, ten times or more. This chain uses TRBV5-5 with TRBJ2-7; 7 positions match TRBD1. With 3 bases clipped from V and 3 bases from J, the junction kept 9 bases outside the gene matches. The CDR3 sequence is 15 residues long. Germline V lookup: CDR1 SGHKS, CDR2 YYEKEE (reference sequence). The CDR3 sequence is CASSSSGTDYYEQYV. CDR3 nucleotides: TGTGCCAGCAGCTCCTCCGGGACAGACTACTACGAGCAGTACGTC.

This clonotype was picked up a small number of times. The CDR3 loop is CASSQPDRSGETQYF. CDR3 in DNA: TGTGCCAGCAGCCAGCCGGACAGGTCGGGGGAGACCCAGTACTTC. V and J are TRBV4-2 and TRBJ2-5; 7 nucleotides line up with TRBD1. The V and J ends lost 3 bases and 5 bases, in that order; junction bases with no gene match: 9. This CDR3 is built from 15 residues. The germline V gene has CDR1 LGHNA and CDR2 YNFKEQ.